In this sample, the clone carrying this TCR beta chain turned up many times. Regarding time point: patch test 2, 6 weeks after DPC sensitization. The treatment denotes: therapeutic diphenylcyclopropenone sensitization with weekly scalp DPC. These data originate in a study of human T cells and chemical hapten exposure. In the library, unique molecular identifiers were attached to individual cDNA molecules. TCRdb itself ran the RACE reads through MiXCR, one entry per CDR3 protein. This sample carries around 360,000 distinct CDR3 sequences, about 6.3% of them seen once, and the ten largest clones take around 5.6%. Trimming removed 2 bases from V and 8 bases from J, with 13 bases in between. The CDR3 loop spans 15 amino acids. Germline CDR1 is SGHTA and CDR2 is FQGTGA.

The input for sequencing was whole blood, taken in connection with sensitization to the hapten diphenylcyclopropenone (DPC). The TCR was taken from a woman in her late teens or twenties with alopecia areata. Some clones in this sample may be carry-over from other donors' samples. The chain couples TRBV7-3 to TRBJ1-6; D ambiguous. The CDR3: CASSLLSGVDSPLHF. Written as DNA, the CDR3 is TGTGCCAGCAGCTTATTGTCCGGGGTGGATTCACCCCTCCACTTT.